One sample yielded the 21 T cell receptor beta chains listed below, sequenced in a study of OX40 agonist ivuxolimab in advanced cancers. Repertoires were generated with immunoSEQ multiplex PCR, while TCRdb's copy carries only in-frame clones and drops some. The data show some 46,000 clones, around 90% seen once. The sequencing here drew on CD4+ or CD8+ T cells sorted from blood, taken in a trial of the OX40 agonist ivuxolimab. These TCRs come from an adult with an advanced solid tumor such as melanoma, head and neck, liver or kidney cancer.

The chain combines TRBV30 with TRBJ2-6; D is undetermined. This CDR3 comprises 13 residues. Germline V gene sequence: CDR1 GTSNPN, CDR2 SVGIG (reference sequence). V lost 7 bases and J lost 1, with 8 bases in between. The CDR3 loop is CAFPSSGANVLTF. The CDR3 DNA is TGTGCCTTCCCTAGTTCTGGGGCCAACGTCCTGACTTTC. Complete variable domain (other parts from reference TRBV30 and TRBJ2-6): SQTIHQWPATLVQPVGSPLSLECTVEGTSNPNLYWYRQAAGRGLQLLFYSVGIGQISSEVPQNLSASRPQDRQFILSSKKLLLSDSGFYLCAFPSSGANVLTFGAGSRLTVL.

The V gene is TRBV6-5, the J gene TRBJ1-5; TRBD1 agrees at 9 bases. V lost 5 bases, J lost 5 bases, and 7 bases stayed unmatched. Germline V gene data show CDR1 as MNHEY and CDR2 as SVGAGI. This CDR3 is 15 amino acids long. The DNA of the CDR3 is TGTGCCAGCAGTCCACAGGGGGCGTGGGATCAGCCCCAGCATTTT. It translates to CASSPQGAWDQPQHF.

This rearrangement joins TRBV9 to TRBJ2-7; D gene ambiguous. The germline V gene has CDR1 SGDLS and CDR2 YYNGEE. The CDR3 totals 11 residues. V shed 0 bases and J shed 4 bases, with 2 bases lying between them. CDR3 loop: CASSVGYEQYF. As DNA, the CDR3 is TGTGCCAGCAGCGTAGGGTACGAGCAGTACTTC.

The V and J genes are TRBV2 and TRBJ2-3; 11 nucleotides match TRBD2. CDR3 size: 20 residues. CDR1 is SNHLY, CDR2 FYNNEI, per germline. Trimming removed 7 bases from V and 2 bases from J; junction bases left unmatched: 20. The CDR3 DNA reads TGTGCCAGCACTTGGGCTACGGGACTAGCGGTTCCGCCCCACACAGATACGCAGTATTTT. Its translation is CASTWATGLAVPPHTDTQYF.

The table lists this clone with a few counts. V usage is TRBV30 and J usage is TRBJ2-5; 7 bases fit TRBD2. This CDR3 is 14 amino acids long. The V gene end was trimmed by 4 bases and the J gene end by 2 bases; junction bases not matched to a gene: 7. Germline assignment: CDR1 GTSNPN and CDR2 SVGIG (reference sequence). Here the CDR3 reads CAWTAGAGQETQYF. DNA of the CDR3: TGTGCCTGGACGGCCGGAGCGGGGCAAGAGACCCAGTACTTC.

This clone was counted only a few times. V gene TRBV27 combines with J gene TRBJ1-1; D is uncertain. In germline, CDR1 is MNHEY, CDR2 SMNVEV (reference sequence). Trimming removed 6 bases at V and 6 bases at J, with 8 bases between. The CDR3 consists of 11 residues. The CDR3 is CASRLGAEAFF. CDR3 bases: TGTGCCAGCAGACTCGGGGCTGAAGCTTTCTTT.

The V call is TRBV19, the J call TRBJ2-1, with 9 positions matching TRBD2. Germline CDR1 reads LNHDA; CDR2 reads SQIVND (reference sequence). J was trimmed by 4 bases and V by 5 bases; bases with no gene match: 9. The CDR3 runs to 16 residues. DNA for the CDR3: TGTGCCAGTAGTCCCTTAGCGGGGGTCCCGTACAATGAGCAGTTCTTC. This translates into CASSPLAGVPYNEQFF.

A single count supports this clone. V usage is TRBV9 and J usage is TRBJ2-1; D perhaps matches TRBD2 (6 bases). The CDR3 loop spans 15 amino acids. The germline V gene has CDR1 SGDLS and CDR2 YYNGEE. The germline V and J ends were trimmed by 4 bases and 0 bases, with 11 bases remaining between them. The CDR3 protein is CASSSRGSSYNEQFF. The CDR3 DNA reads as TGTGCCAGCAGCTCACGGGGGTCCTCCTACAATGAGCAGTTCTTC.

The genes are TRBV10-3 and TRBJ2-7; the D is unclear. Germline assignment: CDR1 ENHRY and CDR2 SYGVKD. V lost 3 bases, J lost 4 bases, and 10 bases lay in between. The CDR3 is 13 amino acids. CDR3 residues: CAISEPGTYEQYF. CDR3 coding DNA: TGTGCCATCAGTGAACCGGGCACTTACGAGCAGTACTTC.

This chain connects TRBV5-1 to TRBJ1-4; 10 bases map to TRBD1. The J segment lost 5 bases and the V segment lost 3 bases, leaving 4 bases of the junction unmatched. Germline assignment: CDR1 SGHRS and CDR2 YFSETQ. This CDR3 is built from 15 residues. Written as DNA, the CDR3 is TGCGCCAGCAGCTCCCCGACAGGGGGCAATGAAAAACTGTTTTTT. Translating gives CASSSPTGGNEKLFF.

The chain employs TRBV19 and TRBJ1-1, with D possibly TRBD1 on 5 matching bases. CDR1 LNHDA and CDR2 SQIVND come from the germline V gene (reference sequence). CDR3 length: 16 residues. V was shortened by 0 bases and J by 0 bases, with 11 bases between the two germline ends. CDR3 protein: CASSIEGGALNTEAFF. The CDR3 DNA is TGTGCCAGTAGTATAGAGGGAGGGGCCCTGAACACTGAAGCTTTCTTT. The full variable domain, completed using reference TRBV19 and TRBJ1-1, is DGGITQSPKYLFRKEGQNVTLSCEQNLNHDAMYWYRQDPGQGLRLIYYSQIVNDFQKGDIAEGYSVSREKKESFPLTVTSAQKNPTAFYLCASSIEGGALNTEAFFGQGTRLTVV.

V is TRBV15 and J is TRBJ2-1; 7 bases agree with TRBD2. CDR3 length: 16 residues. V gave up 1 base and J gave up 1 base; unmatched junction bases: 4. Germline V gives CDR1 LNHNV, CDR2 YYDKDF (reference sequence). The CDR3 is CATSRGGGGSYNEQFF. The DNA of the CDR3 is TGTGCCACCAGCAGAGGGGGCGGGGGTTCCTACAATGAGCAGTTCTTC.

This clone has a single count. This rearrangement joins TRBV6-1 to TRBJ2-7, with D possibly being TRBD1 or TRBD2 (5 bases each). Deletions cut 9 bases from V and 4 bases from J, with 19 bases between. Germline values: CDR1 MNHNS, CDR2 SASEGT. The CDR3 runs 14 residues. The CDR3 spells CASNMLRGVYEQYF. The CDR3 DNA is TGTGCCAGTAATATGCTACGGGGCGTTTACGAGCAGTACTTC.

The V and J genes are TRBV13 and TRBJ2-7; possibly TRBD1 for D (6 bases). V was cut by 1 base and J by 5 bases, with 12 bases left in between. Germline V gene lookup returns CDR1 PRHDT and CDR2 FYEKMQ (reference sequence). This CDR3 has 14 residues. Here the CDR3 reads CASSLDRVVNEQYF. CDR3 DNA sequence: TGTGCCAGCAGCTTAGACAGGGTAGTCAACGAGCAGTACTTC. Together with reference TRBV13 and TRBJ2-7, the CDR3 gives the full variable domain: AAGVIQSPRHLIKEKRETATLKCYPIPRHDTVYWYQQGPGQDPQFLISFYEKMQSDKGSIPDRFSAQQFSDYHSELNMSSLELGDSALYFCASSLDRVVNEQYFGPGTRLTVT.

The chain couples TRBV9 to TRBJ2-2; 9 bases are a match to TRBD2. The CDR3 extends over 16 amino acids. Germline CDR1 and CDR2: SGDLS and YYNGEE. Trimming cost V 2 bases and J 3 bases; bases outside gene matches: 5. The CDR3: CASSVAGGQDTGELFF. The CDR3 region has the DNA TGTGCCAGCAGCGTCGCGGGGGGGCAGGACACCGGGGAGCTGTTTTTT.

The chain combines TRBV19 with TRBJ2-7; D not resolved. CDR1 and CDR2 from the germline V gene are LNHDA and SQIVND (reference sequence). The CDR3 has 14 residues. V was shortened by 3 bases and J by 5 bases, with 14 bases between the two germline ends. As DNA, the CDR3 is TGTGCCAGTAGTATTTTCTCTTCCTGGGACGAGCAGTACTTC. Protein product: CASSIFSSWDEQYF.

V is TRBV19 and J is TRBJ2-7; either TRBD1 or TRBD2 may supply D (5 bases each). The germline V gene has CDR1 LNHDA and CDR2 SQIVND (reference sequence). The CDR3 loop spans 15 amino acids. V gave up 3 bases and J gave up 3 bases, with 15 bases separating them. The CDR3: CASSMRDRPSYEQYF. CDR3 bases: TGTGCCAGTAGTATGAGGGACCGACCGAGCTACGAGCAGTACTTC.

V usage is TRBV19 and J usage is TRBJ1-5, with TRBD1 as a possible D gene (5 bases). Per the germline V gene, CDR1 is LNHDA and CDR2 is SQIVND (reference sequence). The V end lost 5 bases, the J end lost 0 bases, and 11 bases lay between the germline ends. The CDR3 extends over 15 amino acids. Here the CDR3 reads CASSPRGGSNQPQHF. In DNA, the CDR3 is TGTGCCAGTAGTCCCCGTGGGGGTAGCAATCAGCCCCAGCATTTT. Combining the CDR3 with reference TRBV19 and TRBJ1-5 gives the whole variable domain DGGITQSPKYLFRKEGQNVTLSCEQNLNHDAMYWYRQDPGQGLRLIYYSQIVNDFQKGDIAEGYSVSREKKESFPLTVTSAQKNPTAFYLCASSPRGGSNQPQHFGDGTRLSIL.

The genes are TRBV27 and TRBJ1-1, with D perhaps TRBD1 (5 bases). Germline V gene sequence: CDR1 MNHEY, CDR2 SMNVEV (reference sequence). V was trimmed by 2 bases and J by 0 bases, leaving 10 bases between them. This CDR3 region has 15 residues. This CDR3 is CASSLRSGLNTEAFF. CDR3 nucleotides: TGTGCCAGCAGTTTAAGGTCAGGGTTGAACACTGAAGCTTTCTTT.

This clone is a singleton in its sample. The chain combines TRBV11-3 with TRBJ2-5, with D possibly being TRBD1 (5 bases). Trimming left V 1 base short and J 3 bases short, with 15 bases between. The V gene's germline CDR1 is SGHNT and CDR2 YENEEA. The CDR3 length is 16 residues. CDR3 amino acids: CASSLVQARPEETQYF. The CDR3, as DNA: TGTGCCAGCAGCTTAGTACAGGCCCGCCCTGAAGAGACCCAGTACTTC.

J is TRBJ2-1 and V is TRBV4-3; tentatively, D is TRBD1 (5 bases). Germline CDR1 and CDR2: LGHNA and YSLEER. The V end was cut by 1 base, the J end by 5 bases, with 12 bases between. The CDR3 extends over 15 amino acids. Written as DNA, the CDR3 is TGCGCCAGCAGCCAAGTAGGGGCTCGGGACAATGAGCAGTTCTTC. Amino acid sequence: CASSQVGARDNEQFF.